This T cell receptor (beta chain) was documented in a study of chemoradiotherapy in HPV16-positive cancers. Study results and caveats: Candidate HPV-specific clones and E7-related TCR motifs grew in tumor during treatment.

Trimming took off 4 bases at V and 2 bases at J, with 18 bases between the two ends. This CDR3 comprises 16 residues. Germline CDR1 reads SGHNT; CDR2 reads YYREEE (reference sequence). Produced via immunoSEQ multiplex PCR; TCRdb's table is partial and in-frame only. The sample records 20,000 to 25,000 clones, approximately 93% being singletons. Regarding this clone: Its antigen is unidentified.

This sample was taken from a patient who underwent chemoradiotherapy. The genes are TRBV5-4 and TRBJ2-5, with D tentatively TRBD1 (5 bases). This clonotype was sampled from a human donor with HPV-associated anogenital cancer. CDR3 in amino acids: CASSQGQTGAQETQYF. The CDR3 coding sequence is TGTGCCAGCAGCCAGGGCCAAACTGGGGCTCAAGAGACCCAGTACTTC.